These T cell receptor beta chains were read from a single sample in a study of cytomegalovirus exposure and HLA in healthy donors. TCRdb's table, derived via immunoSEQ multiplex PCR, lists solely in-frame clones and lacks some. The sample holds more than 300,000 clones, 70% to 90% seen once. Sequences were obtained from PBMCs. The receptors stem from a woman aged 18-29 years in good health and CMV-seronegative. The CDR3 runs from the conserved cysteine through the conserved F or W. Fields, in order: D gene, J gene, V gene, clone size, CDR3 DNA, CDR3 protein. A D gene is named only where the DNA matches it firmly. The size of a clone is reported for some rows only, either as once, few or many, or as a class for expanded clones.

- | TRBJ2-7 | TRBV11-2 | few | TGTGCCAGCAGTGCCGGTGGCGAGCAGTACTTC | CASSAGGEQYF
- | TRBJ1-2 | TRBV5-1 | - | TGCGCCAGCAGCTTGGTGACAGGAGAGTATGGCTACACCTTC | CASSLVTGEYGYTF
- | TRBJ1-1 | TRBV5-5 | many | TGTGCCAGCAGCCTAAACAGGGTCCTAAGTGCGAACACTGAAGCTTTCTTT | CASSLNRVLSANTEAFF
TRBD1 | TRBJ1-3 | TRBV9 | - | TGTGCCAGCAGCTTAACAACAGGGGTACAGGGAAACACCATATATTTT | CASSLTTGVQGNTIYF
- | TRBJ1-6 | TRBV6-7 | - | TGTGCCAGCAGTTCACAAAATAATTCACCCCTCCACTTT | CASSSQNNSPLHF
- | TRBJ2-1 | TRBV5-1 | - | TGCGCCAGCAGCGCTGGACAGAACTACAATGAGCAGTTCTTC | CASSAGQNYNEQFF
- | TRBJ2-2 | TRBV28 | - | TGTGCCAGCAGTTTGTTACAGTTCGCCGGGGAGCTGTTTTTT | CASSLLQFAGELFF
- | TRBJ1-1 | TRBV10-3 | once | TGTGCCATCAGTGATATAGGGGGTTGGAACACTGAAGCTTTCTTT | CAISDIGGWNTEAFF
- | TRBJ1-1 | TRBV6-5 | - | TGTGCCAGCAGCCGCGCCGGGTTTGGGAGCACTGAAGCTTTCTTT | CASSRAGFGSTEAFF
- | TRBJ2-7 | TRBV25-1 | - | TGTGCCAGCACCCAATCCAGGGGGGCGTACGAGCAGTACTTC | CASTQSRGAYEQYF
- | TRBJ2-7 | TRBV7-6 | once | TGTGCCAGCAGCTTACTAGGCTACGAGCAGTACTTC | CASSLLGYEQYF
TRBD2 | TRBJ2-2 | TRBV9 | - | TGTGCCAGCAGCGTAGAGACTAGCGGGATAAACACCGGGGAGCTGTTTTTT | CASSVETSGINTGELFF
TRBD1 | TRBJ1-2 | TRBV6-5 | - | TGTGCCAGTACCACGACAGGGGCTAACTATGGCTACACCTTC | CASTTTGANYGYTF
- | TRBJ2-1 | TRBV11-1 | - | TGTGCCAGCAGTCAGGGGAGGGAGAGGAATGAGCAGTTCTTC | CASSQGRERNEQFF
TRBD2 | TRBJ2-7 | TRBV7-9 | - | TGTGCCAGCAGCTCAACTAGCGGGACCTACGAGCAGTACTTC | CASSSTSGTYEQYF
TRBD1 | TRBJ1-2 | TRBV6-5 | - | TGTGCCAGCAGTGCCCAACAGGGGCCCTATGGCTACACCTTC | CASSAQQGPYGYTF
- | TRBJ1-2 | TRBV19 | - | TGTGCCAGTAGAACCGCCAGGGCCTATGGCTACACCTTC | CASRTARAYGYTF
TRBD2 | TRBJ2-2 | TRBV6-4 | - | TGTGCCAGCAGTTACACTCGGCTAGCGGGGGGTATGGGGGAGCTGTTTTTT | CASSYTRLAGGMGELFF
TRBD1 | TRBJ2-1 | TRBV5-6 | - | TGTGCCAGCAGCCCTTTGACAGGGAGCTCCTACAATGAGCAGTTCTTC | CASSPLTGSSYNEQFF
- | TRBJ2-7 | TRBV7-8 | - | TGTGCCAGCAGCTGGAGGGACAGCTACGAGCAGTACTTC | CASSWRDSYEQYF
TRBD1 | TRBJ2-7 | TRBV7-3 | - | TGTGCCAGCAGCTTGACAGGGGTCGGCGAGCAGTACTTC | CASSLTGVGEQYF
- | TRBJ1-5 | TRBV5-1 | once | TGCGCCAGCAGCTTGGCGGGCAGGGGACAGCCCCAGCATTTT | CASSLAGRGQPQHF
TRBD1 | TRBJ2-5 | TRBV2 | - | TGTGCCAGCAGTAACAGGGGGCTTGAGACCCAGTACTTC | CASSNRGLETQYF
- | TRBJ1-4 | TRBV2 | few | TGTGCCAGCAGTGAACGTGAAAAACTGTTTTTT | CASSEREKLFF
- | TRBJ2-2 | TRBV10-1 | - | TGCGCCACCAACTCAGGGCAGGAAGGGACCGGGGAGCTGTTTTTT | CATNSGQEGTGELFF